The 29 T cell receptor beta chains presented below share a single source sample, sequenced in a study of blood T cell repertoires in COVID-19. Assay: immunoSEQ multiplex PCR; the TCRdb copy retains only in-frame clones and omits some. The table records roughly 200,000 clones, around nine tenths of them present only once. Sequenced sample: peripheral blood. These receptor sequences come from a man aged 35 to 55 with acute or convalescent COVID-19.

The rearrangement joins TRBV6-2 or TRBV6-3 to TRBJ2-3, with 14 bases matching TRBD2. Looked up from germline, CDR1 is MNHEY and CDR2 is SVGEGT. This CDR3 is built from 20 residues. Trimming at V came to 6 bases and at J to 1 base, leaving 15 bases not matched to a gene. The CDR3 here is CASSGLAGGNPRPGTDTQYF. In nucleotides, the CDR3 is TGTGCCAGCAGCGGACTAGCGGGGGGCAACCCCCGACCTGGCACAGATACGCAGTATTTT.

This chain connects TRBV2 to TRBJ1-5; 7 bases fit TRBD1. Germline V lookup: CDR1 SNHLY, CDR2 FYNNEI. V shed 8 bases, J shed 0 bases, and the junction held 1 base outside the gene matches. This CDR3 has 13 residues. The CDR3 is CASGQDSNQPQHF. The DNA of the CDR3 is TGTGCCAGCGGACAGGATAGCAATCAGCCCCAGCATTTT.

The CDR3 loop is CAVKQGAPGELFF. In nucleotides, the CDR3 is TGTGCCGTTAAACAGGGGGCGCCCGGGGAGCTGTTTTTT. J is TRBJ2-2 and V is TRBV19; 9 nucleotides align to TRBD1. Trimming cost V 11 bases and J 6 bases; bases outside gene matches: 7. The CDR3 length is 13 residues. CDR1 is LNHDA, CDR2 SQIVND, per germline (reference sequence).

The chain's CDR3 is CASSLRQGVSYEQYF. The CDR3 DNA reads as TGTGCCAGCTCACTTCGACAGGGGGTTTCCTACGAGCAGTACTTC. The rearrangement links TRBV18 to TRBJ2-7, with 9 positions matching TRBD1. CDR1 and CDR2 from the germline V gene are KGHSH and LQKENI. V was clipped by 4 bases and J by 1 base; unmatched bases: 5. The CDR3 runs to 15 residues.

The chain couples TRBV7-2 to TRBJ1-2; 7 bases line up with TRBD1. Germline V CDR1 and CDR2: SGHTA, FQGNSA. The CDR3 is 13 residues long. The trim removed 5 bases at V and 8 bases at J, leaving 8 bases unmatched. The CDR3 is CASSPDRVEGYTF. CDR3 coding DNA: TGTGCCAGCAGCCCCGACAGGGTAGAAGGCTACACCTTC.

This chain joins TRBV19 and TRBJ1-5, with unresolved D. The CDR3 length is 16 residues. Germline V CDR1 and CDR2: LNHDA, SQIVND (reference sequence). The V and J ends lost 2 bases and 1 base respectively, with 12 bases between them. The CDR3 here is CASSIIPALSNQPQHF. CDR3 coding DNA: TGTGCCAGTAGTATAATACCAGCGTTGAGCAATCAGCCCCAGCATTTT.

The CDR3 is CATSDFGLAGGDTQYF. The CDR3 nucleotides are TGTGCCACCAGTGATTTCGGACTAGCGGGCGGAGATACGCAGTATTTT. The gene calls are TRBV24-1 and TRBJ2-3; 11 nucleotides line up with TRBD2. The V gene end was trimmed by 1 base and the J gene end by 5 bases; junction bases not matched to a gene: 4. CDR3 size: 16 residues. CDR1 is KGHDR, CDR2 SFDVKD, per germline.

The chain combines TRBV25-1 with TRBJ2-1, with D possibly matching TRBD1 (6 bases). The CDR3 loop spans 14 amino acids. Trimming cost V 3 bases and J 3 bases, with 9 bases left between them. Germline assignment: CDR1 MGHDK and CDR2 SYGVNS. The CDR3 region is CASSEQGRYNEQFF. CDR3 nucleotide sequence: TGTGCCAGCAGTGAGCAGGGGCGCTACAATGAGCAGTTCTTC.

The gene calls are TRBV6-5 and TRBJ2-7; D remains unclear. V gave up 2 bases and J gave up 3 bases, with 8 bases separating them. Germline assignment: CDR1 MNHEY and CDR2 SVGAGI. The CDR3 extends over 13 amino acids. CDR3 coding DNA: TGTGCCAGCAGTTACGCCGAGAGCTACGAGCAGTACTTC. Protein sequence: CASSYAESYEQYF.

V and J are TRBV28 and TRBJ1-1; 7 positions match TRBD1. This CDR3 is 14 amino acids long. V lost 4 bases, J lost 4 bases, and 6 bases stayed unmatched. Germline-derived CDR1 and CDR2 are MDHEN and SYDVKM. This CDR3 reads CASSSPTGFTEAFF. The CDR3 DNA reads TGTGCCAGCAGTTCCCCGACAGGGTTCACTGAAGCTTTCTTT. Supplemented by reference TRBV28 and TRBJ1-1, the full variable domain reads DVKVTQSSRYLVKRTGEKVFLECVQDMDHENMFWYRQDPGLGLRLIYFSYDVKMKEKGDIPEGYSVSREKKERFSLILESASTNQTSMYLCASSSPTGFTEAFFGQGTRLTVV.

In this sample, this clone turned up once. This rearrangement joins TRBV5-1 to TRBJ2-7; D perhaps matches TRBD1 (6 bases). The V end was cut by 1 base, the J end by 1 base, with 12 bases between. The germline gives CDR1 SGHRS, CDR2 YFSETQ. This CDR3 has 15 residues. The CDR3 loop is CASSLTGKTSYEQYF. Here the CDR3 DNA reads TGCGCCAGCAGCTTGACAGGGAAGACTTCCTACGAGCAGTACTTC.

This CDR3 is CASSFEGGFYEQFF. CDR3 DNA: TGTGCCAGCAGCTTTGAAGGGGGCTTCTATGAGCAGTTCTTC. The rearrangement joins TRBV7-2 to TRBJ2-1; 7 bases fit TRBD1. Germline CDR1 is SGHTA and CDR2 is FQGNSA. Trimming removed 3 bases from V and 8 bases from J; junction bases left unmatched: 7. The CDR3 loop spans 14 amino acids.

This chain uses TRBV2 with TRBJ1-1; D remains unclear. The germline V and J ends were trimmed by 5 bases and 3 bases, with 7 bases remaining between them. The CDR3 is made up of 12 amino acids. Germline V gene lookup returns CDR1 SNHLY and CDR2 FYNNEI. This CDR3 is CASSPEDTEAFF. CDR3 in DNA: TGTGCCAGCAGTCCAGAGGACACTGAAGCTTTCTTT. The full variable domain, rest sourced from reference TRBV2 and TRBJ1-1, is EPEVTQTPSHQVTQMGQEVILRCVPISNHLYFYWYRQILGQKVEFLVSFYNNEISEKSEIFDDQFSVERPDGSNFTLKIRSTKLEDSAMYFCASSPEDTEAFFGQGTRLTVV.

This clone was detected once. The chain couples TRBV5-4 to TRBJ2-5, with 14 bases lining up with TRBD2. CDR3 size: 18 residues. J lost 5 bases, V lost 4 bases, and 13 bases had no gene match. CDR1 SGHNT and CDR2 YYREEE come from the germline V gene (reference sequence). The CDR3 DNA reads as TGTGCCAGCAGCCCCGTGACTAGCGGGGGGGTCAGGAAGGAGACCCAGTACTTC. The encoded protein is CASSPVTSGGVRKETQYF.

V and J are TRBV7-8 and TRBJ2-5; 9 bases fit TRBD2. Trimming removed 1 base from V and 5 bases from J; junction bases left unmatched: 5. This CDR3 contains 15 residues. Germline loops: CDR1 SGHVS, CDR2 FQNEAQ. CDR3 nucleotide sequence: TGTGCCAGCAGCTTAGAGCGGGGGGCCTTGGAGACCCAGTACTTC. Protein: CASSLERGALETQYF.

The rearrangement uses TRBV6-5 and TRBJ1-1, with D perhaps TRBD1 (6 bases). Germline CDR1 MNHEY, CDR2 SVGAGI. This CDR3 is built from 14 residues. V was shortened by 4 bases and J by 0 bases, with 9 bases between the two germline ends. The CDR3 DNA reads TGTGCCAGCAGTTTACAGGGCTTGAACACTGAAGCTTTCTTT. This encodes CASSLQGLNTEAFF.

The sample holds a few counts of this clone. This rearrangement joins TRBV30 to TRBJ1-6; D is possibly TRBD1 (5 bases). Germline V CDR1 and CDR2: GTSNPN, SVGIG (reference sequence). V lost 0 bases and J lost 7, with 16 bases in between. The CDR3 is 16 residues long. The chain's CDR3 is CAWSVSSYGGNSPLHF. CDR3 sequence (DNA): TGTGCCTGGAGTGTATCCTCCTATGGGGGGAATTCACCCCTCCACTTT.

V usage is TRBV7-9 and J usage is TRBJ2-5; possible D gene TRBD2, 6 bases. This CDR3 has 12 residues. Trimming took 11 bases from V and 5 from J, leaving 15 bases between them. Germline lookup yields CDR1 SEHNR and CDR2 FQNEAQ (reference sequence). The CDR3 loop reads CASVGGLETQYF. DNA of the CDR3: TGTGCCTCTGTCGGAGGGCTGGAGACCCAGTACTTC.

The rearrangement joins TRBV18 to TRBJ2-1, with 9 bases fitting TRBD2. V lost 2 bases, J lost 6 bases, and 11 bases stayed unmatched. There are 17 residues in the CDR3. CDR1 is KGHSH and CDR2 is LQKENI in the germline V gene. The CDR3 sequence is CASSPDLRRGGSNEQFF. The CDR3 DNA sequence: TGTGCCAGCTCACCAGATTTACGGCGGGGGGGCTCCAATGAGCAGTTCTTC.

This chain connects TRBV11-2 to TRBJ1-2; TRBD1 matches 11 bases. After removal of 3 bases from V and 8 bases from J, the junction contained 8 bases not matched to a gene. CDR3 length equals 15 residues. From germline, CDR1 is SGHAT and CDR2 FQNNGV. CDR3 coding DNA: TGTGCCAGCAGCTTGATAGGGACAGGGGGTTGGGGCTACACCTTC. This codes for CASSLIGTGGWGYTF. Full variable domain (rest looked up from reference TRBV11-2 and TRBJ1-2): EAGVAQSPRYKIIEKRQSVAFWCNPISGHATLYWYQQILGQGPKLLIQFQNNGVVDDSQLPKDRFSAERLKGVDSTLKIQPAKLEDSAVYLCASSLIGTGGWGYTFGSGTRLTVV.

CDR3 loop: CASSSPGLGGTGELFF. CDR3 coding DNA: TGTGCCAGCAGCTCCCCGGGACTAGGGGGCACCGGGGAGCTGTTTTTT. The chain is built from TRBV28 and TRBJ2-2; 8 positions match TRBD2. The V and J ends lost 6 bases and 4 bases, in that order; junction bases with no gene match: 10. The CDR3 is made up of 16 amino acids. The germline V gene has CDR1 MDHEN and CDR2 SYDVKM.

J is TRBJ2-1 and V is TRBV6-5, with TRBD2 matching over 9 bases. Germline trimming cut 4 bases from V and 1 base from J; bases unmatched to any gene: 5. CDR3 size: 16 residues. Germline CDR1 and CDR2: MNHEY and SVGAGI. The CDR3 reads CASSLSSGVSYNEQFF. In DNA, the CDR3 is TGTGCCAGCAGTTTATCTAGCGGGGTATCCTACAATGAGCAGTTCTTC.

A word on this clone: Mismatch with germline at one junction end may stem from a read error. This specimen includes other DNA sequences encoding the same CDR3. V and J are TRBV7-9 and TRBJ2-7, with TRBD2 matching over 7 bases. The CDR3 sequence is 17 residues long. Germline loops: CDR1 SEHNR, CDR2 FQNEAQ (reference sequence). In DNA, the CDR3 is TGCGCCAGCAGCTTAGCAAGGGAGGGCTGGGTAGACTACGAGCAGTACTTC. Encoded protein: CASSLAREGWVDYEQYF.

This sequence joins TRBV6-6 and TRBJ2-5; 9 bases map to TRBD1. This CDR3 has 15 residues. V trimming: 6 bases; J trimming: 4 bases; junction bases outside the gene matches: 9. CDR1 is MNHNY and CDR2 is SVGAGI in the germline V gene (reference sequence). The DNA for the CDR3 is TGTGCCAGCAGGGATGCCGGGACAGGGAGAGAGACCCAGTACTTC. Protein product: CASRDAGTGRETQYF.

CDR3 bases: TGTGCCAGCAGTCATAGCGGGGGTGCCCAAGAGACCCAGTACTTC. Translation gives CASSHSGGAQETQYF. The chain is built from TRBV6-5 and TRBJ2-5; 9 nucleotides line up with TRBD2. The J segment lost 1 base and the V segment lost 5 bases, leaving 5 bases of the junction unmatched. CDR3 size: 15 residues. Germline CDR1 is MNHEY and CDR2 is SVGAGI.

This rearrangement joins TRBV4-3 to TRBJ2-7; 11 bases map to TRBD2. The CDR3 contains 15 residues. From germline, CDR1 is LGHNA and CDR2 YSLEER. V was pared by 3 bases and J by 2 bases, with 3 bases of the junction left unmatched. The DNA of the CDR3 is TGCGCCAGCAGCCAGATAGCGGGGGGGCCCTACGAGCAGTACTTC. This gives the protein CASSQIAGGPYEQYF.

This sequence joins TRBV10-3 and TRBJ2-3; 9 bases align to TRBD2. V was pared by 6 bases and J by 5 bases, with 9 bases of the junction left unmatched. Germline V gene sequence: CDR1 ENHRY, CDR2 SYGVKD. This CDR3 has 15 amino acids. The CDR3 region has the DNA TGTGCCATCAGATCCGCGGGGGGGCTTGTAGATACGCAGTATTTT. It is translated as CAIRSAGGLVDTQYF.

This chain links TRBV7-3 with TRBJ2-1; no reliable D call. The V gene lost 4 bases and the J gene lost 8 bases, with 12 bases spanning the gap. This CDR3 is 13 amino acids long. The germline CDR1 and CDR2 sequences are SGHTA and FQGTGA. The CDR3 nucleotides read TGTGCCAGCAGCTCGACCGTGGGCCATGAGCAGTTCTTC. Translation: CASSSTVGHEQFF.

The rearrangement uses TRBV5-1 and TRBJ2-5; tentative D call: TRBD2 (6 bases). This CDR3 contains 16 residues. From germline, CDR1 is SGHRS and CDR2 YFSETQ. The ends were cut back, 0 bases at V and 5 bases at J, with 17 bases in the middle. In DNA form, the CDR3 reads TGCGCCAGCAGCTTGGCCCTAGCGCACGAGGGGGAGACCCAGTACTTC. Encoded protein: CASSLALAHEGETQYF.